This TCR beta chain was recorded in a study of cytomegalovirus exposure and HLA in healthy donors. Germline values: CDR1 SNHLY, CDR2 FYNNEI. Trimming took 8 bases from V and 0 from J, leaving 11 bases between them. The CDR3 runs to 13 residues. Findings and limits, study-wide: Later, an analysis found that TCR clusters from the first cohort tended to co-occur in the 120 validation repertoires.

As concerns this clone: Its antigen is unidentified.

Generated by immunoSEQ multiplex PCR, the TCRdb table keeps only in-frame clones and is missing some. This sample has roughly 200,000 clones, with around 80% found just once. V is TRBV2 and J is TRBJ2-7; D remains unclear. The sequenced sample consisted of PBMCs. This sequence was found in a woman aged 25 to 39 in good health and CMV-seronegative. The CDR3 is CASWAELSYEQYF. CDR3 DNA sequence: TGTGCCAGCTGGGCCGAACTCTCCTACGAGCAGTACTTC.